This T cell receptor (beta chain) emerged from a study of beta chain features in type 1 diabetes. The whole isolated RNA underwent reverse transcription, so sequencing captured expressed TCRB transcripts. Naive, central memory and regulatory T cell samples produced a mean of about 3.5 million reads. Repertoires were generated with immunoSEQ multiplex PCR, while TCRdb's copy carries only in-frame clones and drops some. The sample consists of fewer than 150,000 clones, 6.9% of them appearing once. Study-wide results and caveats: Within the patient group, naive, central memory and Treg TCRB repertoires appeared more similar to each other than within healthy donors. When Type 1 diabetes patients were examined, their TCRB CDR3s proved moderately but significantly shorter in all four CD4+ subsets.

Between the trimmed V and J ends, which lost 10 bases and 0 bases, there was a span of 16 bases. This CDR3 comprises 14 residues. Germline V gene lookup returns CDR1 MNHNY and CDR2 SVGAGI (reference sequence). As concerns this clone: Its antigen remains unidentified.

Purity above 95% was achieved in all sorted populations. The V call is TRBV6-6, the J call TRBJ2-7; D may be TRBD1 (6 bases). This receptor was taken from a woman in her 30s in good health. Sequenced input: central memory CD4+ T cells from blood. The CDR3 bases are TGTGCCACCCAGGGGCGCCTGAGCTCCTACGAGCAGTACTTC. It is translated as CATQGRLSSYEQYF.